These 19 T cell receptor beta chains were all obtained from the same sample, sequenced in a study of CD8 T cells in Susac syndrome. Random hexamers primed reverse transcription of about 0.45 to 1 ug RNA. Each CDR3 protein is one row after TCRdb ran MiXCR on the immunoSEQ multiplex PCR reads. Among around 130,000 distinct CDR3 sequences listed, 95% were seen once. The sample taken for sequencing was CD4+ T cells from PBMCs. The origin of the receptors is a human donor with multiple sclerosis.

This chain links TRBV7-9 with TRBJ1-2; no definite D call. Deletions cut 4 bases from V and 4 bases from J, with 10 bases between. The CDR3 is 13 amino acids. The germline V gene encodes CDR1 SEHNR and CDR2 FQNEAQ (reference sequence). CDR3 sequence reads: CASSWAGSYGYTF. The CDR3 DNA follows: TGTGCCAGCAGCTGGGCAGGCAGCTATGGCTACACCTTC.

The gene calls are TRBV28 and TRBJ2-7; TRBD1 matches at 8 bases. The V gene's germline CDR1 is MDHEN and CDR2 SYDVKM. With V trimmed by 8 bases and J by 1 base, 10 bases remained unmatched. This CDR3 region has 15 residues. The CDR3 DNA sequence: TGTGCCAGCGAAGTTGGCGGGACAGGTTCCTACGAGCAGTACTTC. Protein sequence: CASEVGGTGSYEQYF.

The CDR3 nucleotides read TGTGCCAGTAGTACAACAAGGAACGGACAGGGGGTCTTGGGCTACACCTTC. Translation: CASSTTRNGQGVLGYTF. The chain uses TRBV19 and TRBJ1-2; 10 bases are a match to TRBD1. Germline CDR1 reads LNHDA; CDR2 reads SQIVND (reference sequence). The CDR3 loop spans 17 amino acids. V shed 4 bases and J 8 bases; nucleotides not matched to a gene: 16.

The V and J genes are TRBV7-9 and TRBJ1-5; D unresolved. The V and J ends lost 5 bases and 1 base respectively, with 6 bases between them. The CDR3 sequence is 13 residues long. The germline CDR1 and CDR2 sequences are SEHNR and FQNEAQ (reference sequence). The chain's CDR3 is CASSHYSNQPQHF. The CDR3 region has the DNA TGTGCCAGCAGCCACTACAGCAATCAGCCCCAGCATTTT.

The V gene is TRBV2, the J gene TRBJ2-7; no definite D call. The V gene lost 7 bases and the J gene lost 3 bases, with 16 bases spanning the gap. Germline V gene data show CDR1 as SNHLY and CDR2 as FYNNEI. There are 14 residues in the CDR3. The CDR3 sequence: CASMTAATRYEQYF. The DNA of the CDR3 is TGTGCCAGCATGACCGCGGCGACCCGCTACGAGCAGTACTTC.

The chain uses TRBV20-1 and TRBJ2-3, with 7 bases matching TRBD2. J was trimmed by 2 bases and V by 0 bases; bases with no gene match: 8. The germline gives CDR1 DFQATT, CDR2 SNEGSKA (reference sequence). CDR3 length equals 16 residues. The CDR3 DNA follows: TGCAGTGCTAGAGATCGACTAGCCCCTAACACAGATACGCAGTATTTT. Protein: CSARDRLAPNTDTQYF.

This clonotype was counted once. The rearrangement joins TRBV29-1 to TRBJ2-2; 7 bases fit TRBD2. Trimming cost V 1 base and J 6 bases; bases outside gene matches: 2. CDR3 length: 13 residues. From germline, CDR1 is SQVTM and CDR2 ANQGSEA. This CDR3 is CSVEVAGAGELFF. DNA of the CDR3: TGCAGCGTTGAAGTTGCGGGGGCCGGGGAGCTGTTTTTT.

This chain connects TRBV3-1 to TRBJ1-2, with 9 positions matching TRBD1. Germline V CDR1 and CDR2: LGHDT, YNNKEL (reference sequence). With 5 bases clipped from V and 3 bases from J, the junction kept 10 bases outside the gene matches. The CDR3 runs 16 residues. The CDR3 bases are TGTGCCAGCAGCTTCCAGACAGGGGGAAGAGACTATGGCTACACCTTC. Its protein product is CASSFQTGGRDYGYTF.

Remarks on this clonotype: The junction and the germline gene differ at one end; a read error may be behind it. The chain joins TRBV2 to TRBJ1-6, with a possible D match to TRBD1 (6 bases). Germline CDR1 and CDR2: SNHLY and FYNNEI. The CDR3 contains 15 residues. The CDR3 sequence: CASSGNRVNNSTLHF. The CDR3 nucleotides are TGTGCCAGCAGTGGCAACAGGGTAAATAATTCAACCCTCCACTTT.

V gene TRBV6-5 combines with J gene TRBJ2-7; TRBD2 matches 14 bases. V was clipped by 2 bases and J by 5 bases; unmatched bases: 5. Germline values: CDR1 MNHEY, CDR2 SVGAGI. CDR3 length: 16 amino acids. CDR3 residues: CASSYRTSGRRNEQYF. As DNA, the CDR3 is TGTGCCAGCAGTTACCGGACTAGCGGGAGGAGGAACGAGCAGTACTTC.

J is TRBJ2-1 and V is TRBV7-2; tentative D call: TRBD1 (5 bases). The CDR3 is made up of 14 amino acids. Germline V gene sequence: CDR1 SGHTA, CDR2 FQGNSA. V was cut by 3 bases and J by 4 bases, with 10 bases left in between. This chain's CDR3 is CASSLQGPYNEQFF. Here the CDR3 DNA reads TGTGCCAGCAGCTTGCAGGGCCCTTACAATGAGCAGTTCTTC.

The chain uses TRBV9 and TRBJ2-4; D remains ambiguous. This CDR3 spans 17 amino acids. V lost 0 bases, J lost 2 bases, and 15 bases lay in between. Germline lookup yields CDR1 SGDLS and CDR2 YYNGEE. Written as DNA, the CDR3 is TGTGCCAGCAGCGTAGGATCCGCAGGAGTCACCAAAAACATTCAGTACTTC. Protein sequence: CASSVGSAGVTKNIQYF.

The sample holds one count of this clonotype. This rearrangement joins TRBV28 to TRBJ2-3; a weak D match, TRBD2 (6 bases). V was cut by 5 bases and J by 4 bases, with 13 bases left in between. The CDR3 runs to 14 residues. Germline CDR1 and CDR2: MDHEN and SYDVKM. CDR3 coding DNA: TGTGCCAGCAGTATTTCGGGAGCGTCAGATACGCAGTATTTT. Translated, it gives CASSISGASDTQYF. Variable domain in full (rest from reference TRBV28 and TRBJ2-3): DVKVTQSSRYLVKRTGEKVFLECVQDMDHENMFWYRQDPGLGLRLIYFSYDVKMKEKGDIPEGYSVSREKKERFSLILESASTNQTSMYLCASSISGASDTQYFGPGTRLTVL.

The chain carries TRBV20-1 and TRBJ2-5; 8 bases match TRBD2. V was pared by 3 bases and J by 7 bases, with 4 bases of the junction left unmatched. The CDR3 runs to 12 residues. Germline CDR1 reads DFQATT; CDR2 reads SNEGSKA (reference sequence). This chain's CDR3 is CSASSGAATQYF. CDR3 nucleotide sequence: TGCAGTGCTAGTAGCGGGGCGGCGACCCAGTACTTC.

J is TRBJ2-5 and V is TRBV19; 11 bases fit TRBD1. V lost 6 bases, J lost 0 bases, and 12 bases stayed unmatched. There are 18 residues in the CDR3. Germline CDR1 is LNHDA and CDR2 is SQIVND (reference sequence). CDR3 DNA sequence: TGTGCCAGTAGGGGGACAGGGGGAAGGTCCCGCTACCAAGAGACCCAGTACTTC. Translated: CASRGTGGRSRYQETQYF.

This clonotype appeared once. The chain uses TRBV20-1 and TRBJ2-7; D may be TRBD1 (5 bases). The CDR3 totals 12 residues. Germline assignment: CDR1 DFQATT and CDR2 SNEGSKA (reference sequence). V was trimmed by 5 bases and J by 2 bases, leaving 10 bases between them. The CDR3 loop reads CSAPRTPYEQYF. CDR3 DNA sequence: TGCAGTGCTCCCCGGACACCCTACGAGCAGTACTTC.

This sequence joins TRBV25-1 and TRBJ1-6, with 7 nucleotides matching TRBD1. Germline assignment: CDR1 MGHDK and CDR2 SYGVNS. V dropped 6 bases and J dropped 9; count of bases not matched to a gene: 11. The CDR3 runs 15 residues. CDR3: CASSPRQGRGSPLHF. CDR3 DNA: TGTGCCAGCAGCCCAAGACAGGGCCGGGGTTCACCCCTCCACTTT. Together with reference TRBV25-1 and TRBJ1-6, the CDR3 gives the full variable domain: EADIYQTPRYLVIGTGKKITLECSQTMGHDKMYWYQQDPGMELHLIHYSYGVNSTEKGDLSSESTVSRIRTEHFPLTLESARPSHTSQYLCASSPRQGRGSPLHFGNGTRLTVT.

The chain joins TRBV9 to TRBJ2-3; maybe TRBD2 (6 bases). The CDR3 consists of 14 residues. Germline assignment: CDR1 SGDLS and CDR2 YYNGEE. The germline V and J ends were trimmed by 6 bases and 3 bases, with 14 bases remaining between them. As DNA, the CDR3 is TGTGCCAGCACCGGGAGAGGGGTGACAGATACGCAGTATTTT. It encodes CASTGRGVTDTQYF.

The chain carries TRBV29-1 and TRBJ1-5; 10 bases agree with TRBD1. In germline, CDR1 is SQVTM, CDR2 ANQGSEA. V was pared by 4 bases and J by 4 bases, with 4 bases of the junction left unmatched. The CDR3 is made up of 14 amino acids. This CDR3 is CSVVGGQGNQPQHF. In nucleotides, the CDR3 is TGCAGCGTTGTGGGGGGACAGGGGAATCAGCCCCAGCATTTT.